This T cell receptor beta chain was sequenced in a study of shared clonotypes between healthy human individuals. Whole-study context: There were three CD4 naive, three CD4 memory, two CD8 naive and one CD8 memory plates per donor.

This table comes from immunoSEQ multiplex PCR, and its TCRdb copy is limited to in-frame clones, with some not included. The profile shows about 680,000 clones, about 78% of them singletons. Donors were healthy HIV-negative adults without recently reported acute infections or vaccinations. Caucasian adults living in Nashville, Tennessee, provided all samples. V lost 1 base and J lost 1, with 10 bases in between. The CDR3 is made up of 15 amino acids. CDR1 and CDR2 from the germline V gene are LGHNT and FRNRAP. The sequence came from a woman aged 25-40 years in good health. Source material: memory CD4+ T cells sorted from blood. Stated subset: CD45RA-negative fraction. This rearrangement joins TRBV12-5 to TRBJ1-1; the D gene is possibly TRBD1 (5 bases). CDR3 DNA: TGTGCTAGTGGTTTGGATGGGGCTCCGAACACTGAAGCTTTCTTT. Its translation is CASGLDGAPNTEAFF.